This TCR beta chain was sequenced in a study of vaccination and CD4 T cells after COVID-19. Cultured CD4+ T cell DNA was sequenced using the Oncomine TCR Beta short-read assay. In this case, cultured CD4+ T cells provided the extracted genomic DNA. One entry per CDR3 protein, called by TCRdb with MiXCR from the PCR reads. The table shows fewer than 15,000 distinct CDR3 sequences, with over 40% occurring only once. As to treatment: approximately 9-day PBMC culture with coronavirus spike peptide pools or control peptides (ViraFEST assay). Study-wide findings and caveats: 304 of 307 vaccine-specific clones from convalescent patients were spike mono-reactive. Recorded median SARS-CoV-2-reactive clonotype numbers increased from approximately 21 to 40 without reaching significance.

Trimming pared 3 bases from V and 1 base from J, leaving 10 bases between. The CDR3 spans 15 residues. Germline CDR1 SEHNR, CDR2 FQNEAQ (reference sequence). Turning to this clonotype: The target antigen is unknown.

Sequenced material: CD4+ T cells from blood, cultured in vitro. This clonotype originated in a human donor who had recovered from COVID-19. The chain has TRBV7-9 and TRBJ1-5; the D is unclear. The CDR3: CASSFSGVSNQPQHF. The CDR3 region has the DNA TGTGCCAGCAGCTTCTCGGGAGTAAGCAATCAGCCCCAGCATTTT.